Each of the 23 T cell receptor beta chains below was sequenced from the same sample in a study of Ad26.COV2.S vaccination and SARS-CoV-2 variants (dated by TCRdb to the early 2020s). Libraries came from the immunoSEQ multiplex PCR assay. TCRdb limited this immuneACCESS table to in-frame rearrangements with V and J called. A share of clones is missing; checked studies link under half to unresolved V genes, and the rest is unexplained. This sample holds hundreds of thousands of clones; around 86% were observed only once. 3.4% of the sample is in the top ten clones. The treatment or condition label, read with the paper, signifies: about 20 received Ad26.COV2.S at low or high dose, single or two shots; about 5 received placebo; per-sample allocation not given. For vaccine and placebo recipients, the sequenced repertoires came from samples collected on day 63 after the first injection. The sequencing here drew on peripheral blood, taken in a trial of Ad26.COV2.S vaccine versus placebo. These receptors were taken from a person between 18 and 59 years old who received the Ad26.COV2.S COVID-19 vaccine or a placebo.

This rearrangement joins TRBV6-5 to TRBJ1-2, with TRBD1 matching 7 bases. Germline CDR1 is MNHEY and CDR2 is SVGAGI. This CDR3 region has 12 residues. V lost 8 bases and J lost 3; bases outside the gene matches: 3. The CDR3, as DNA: TGTGCCAGCCGGGGACAGTACTATGGCTACACCTTC. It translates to CASRGQYYGYTF.

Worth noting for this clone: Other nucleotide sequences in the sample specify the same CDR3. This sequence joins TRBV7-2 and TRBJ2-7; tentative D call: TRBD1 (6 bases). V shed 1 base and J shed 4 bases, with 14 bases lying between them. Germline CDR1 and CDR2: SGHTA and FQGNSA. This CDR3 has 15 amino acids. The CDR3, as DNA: TGTGCCAGCAGCTTAGGTCCCGGGACAAATTACGAGCAGTACTTC. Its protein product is CASSLGPGTNYEQYF. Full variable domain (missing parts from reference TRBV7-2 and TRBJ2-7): GAGVSQSPSNKVTEKGKDVELRCDPISGHTALYWYRQSLGQGLEFLIYFQGNSAPDKSGLPSDRFSAERTGGSVSTLTIQRTQQEDSAVYLCASSLGPGTNYEQYFGPGTRLTVT.

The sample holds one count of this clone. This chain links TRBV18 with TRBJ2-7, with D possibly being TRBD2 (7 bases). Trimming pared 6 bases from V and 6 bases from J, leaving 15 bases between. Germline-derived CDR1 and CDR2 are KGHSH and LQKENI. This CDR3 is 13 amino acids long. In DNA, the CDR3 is TGTGCCAGCTCCGCGGGGGCGGGTGGCGAGCAGTACTTC. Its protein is CASSAGAGGEQYF.

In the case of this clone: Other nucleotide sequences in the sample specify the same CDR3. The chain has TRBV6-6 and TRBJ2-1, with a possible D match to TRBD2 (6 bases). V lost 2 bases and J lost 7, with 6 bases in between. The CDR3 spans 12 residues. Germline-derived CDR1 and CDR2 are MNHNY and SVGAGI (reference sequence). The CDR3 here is CASSYGGNEQFF. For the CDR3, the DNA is TGTGCCAGCAGTTACGGGGGGAATGAGCAGTTCTTC.

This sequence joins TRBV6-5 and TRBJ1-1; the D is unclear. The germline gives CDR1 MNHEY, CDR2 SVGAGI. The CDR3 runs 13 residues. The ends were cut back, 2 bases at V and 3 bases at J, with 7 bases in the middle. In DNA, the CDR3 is TGTGCCAGCAGTTACACCCAGGACACTGAAGCTTTCTTT. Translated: CASSYTQDTEAFF.

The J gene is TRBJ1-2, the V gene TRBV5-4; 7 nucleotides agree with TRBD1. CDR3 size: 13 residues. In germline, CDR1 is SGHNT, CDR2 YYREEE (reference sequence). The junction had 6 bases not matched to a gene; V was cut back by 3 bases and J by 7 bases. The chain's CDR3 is CASSSQGGLGYTF. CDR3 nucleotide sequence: TGTGCCAGCAGCTCCCAGGGGGGGCTTGGCTACACCTTC. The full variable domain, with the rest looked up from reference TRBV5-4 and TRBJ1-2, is ETGVTQSPTHLIKTRGQQVTLRCSSQSGHNTVSWYQQALGQGPQFIFQYYREEENGRGNFPPRFSGLQFPNYSSELNVNALELDDSALYLCASSSQGGLGYTFGSGTRLTVV.

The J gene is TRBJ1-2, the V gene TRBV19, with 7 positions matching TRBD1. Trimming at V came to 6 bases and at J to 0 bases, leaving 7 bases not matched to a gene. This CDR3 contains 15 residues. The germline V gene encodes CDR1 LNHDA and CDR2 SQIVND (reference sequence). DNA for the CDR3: TGTGCCAGTAGCCGTACAGGGGACACTAACTATGGCTACACCTTC. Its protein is CASSRTGDTNYGYTF.

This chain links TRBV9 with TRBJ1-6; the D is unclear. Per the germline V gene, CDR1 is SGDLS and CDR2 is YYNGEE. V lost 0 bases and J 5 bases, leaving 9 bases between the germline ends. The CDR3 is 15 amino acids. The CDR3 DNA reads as TGTGCCAGCAGCGTAGGTGTTTCAGATAATTCACCCCTCCACTTT. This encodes CASSVGVSDNSPLHF.

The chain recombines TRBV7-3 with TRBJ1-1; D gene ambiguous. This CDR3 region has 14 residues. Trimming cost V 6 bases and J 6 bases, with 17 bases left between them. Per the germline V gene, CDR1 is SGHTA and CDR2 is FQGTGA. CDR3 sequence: CASSQWWGRAEAFF. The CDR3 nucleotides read TGTGCCAGCAGTCAATGGTGGGGTAGGGCTGAAGCTTTCTTT.

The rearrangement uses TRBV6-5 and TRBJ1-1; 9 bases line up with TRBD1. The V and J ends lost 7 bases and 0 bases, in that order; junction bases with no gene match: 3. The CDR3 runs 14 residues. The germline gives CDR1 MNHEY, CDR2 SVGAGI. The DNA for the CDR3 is TGTGCCAGCATAAACAGGGGGCTGAACACTGAAGCTTTCTTT. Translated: CASINRGLNTEAFF.

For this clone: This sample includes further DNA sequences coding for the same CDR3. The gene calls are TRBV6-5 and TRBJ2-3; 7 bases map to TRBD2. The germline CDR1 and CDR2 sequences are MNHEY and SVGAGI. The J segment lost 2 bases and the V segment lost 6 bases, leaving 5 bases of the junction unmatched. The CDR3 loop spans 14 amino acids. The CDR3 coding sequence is TGTGCCAGCAGCCTAGCGGAATCCACAGATACGCAGTATTTT. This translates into CASSLAESTDTQYF.

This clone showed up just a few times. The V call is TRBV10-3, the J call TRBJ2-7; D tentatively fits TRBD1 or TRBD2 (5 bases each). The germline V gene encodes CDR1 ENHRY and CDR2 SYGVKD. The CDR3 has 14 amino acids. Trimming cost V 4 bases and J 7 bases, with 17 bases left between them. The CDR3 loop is CAISGTGPLGEQYF. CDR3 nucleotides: TGTGCCATCAGTGGAACGGGACCGCTGGGGGAGCAGTACTTC.

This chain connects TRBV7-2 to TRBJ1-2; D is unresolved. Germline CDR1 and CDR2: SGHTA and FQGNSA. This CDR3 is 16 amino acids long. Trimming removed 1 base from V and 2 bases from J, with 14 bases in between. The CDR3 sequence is CASSLVAASLNYGYTF. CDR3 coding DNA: TGTGCCAGCAGCTTAGTGGCAGCGAGCCTCAACTATGGCTACACCTTC.

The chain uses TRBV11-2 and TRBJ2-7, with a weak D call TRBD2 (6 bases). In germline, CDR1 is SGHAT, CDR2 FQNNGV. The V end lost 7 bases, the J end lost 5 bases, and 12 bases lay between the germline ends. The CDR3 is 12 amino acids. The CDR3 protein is CASTYGGDEQYF. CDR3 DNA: TGTGCCAGCACCTACGGGGGAGACGAGCAGTACTTC.

CDR3 nucleotide sequence: TGTGCCAGCAGCGGTGGACAGGCGGCCTACGAGCAGTACTTC. It specifies CASSGGQAAYEQYF. V is TRBV9 and J is TRBJ2-7, with 7 bases matching TRBD1. V dropped 3 bases and J dropped 2; count of bases not matched to a gene: 5. The CDR3 has 14 residues. Germline CDR1 SGDLS, CDR2 YYNGEE.

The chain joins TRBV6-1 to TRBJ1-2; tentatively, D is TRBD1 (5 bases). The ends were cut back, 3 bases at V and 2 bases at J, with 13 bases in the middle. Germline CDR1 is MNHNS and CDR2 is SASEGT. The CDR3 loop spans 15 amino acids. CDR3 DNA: TGTGCCAGCAGTGACGCGGGACGGTGGAACTATGGCTACACCTTC. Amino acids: CASSDAGRWNYGYTF.

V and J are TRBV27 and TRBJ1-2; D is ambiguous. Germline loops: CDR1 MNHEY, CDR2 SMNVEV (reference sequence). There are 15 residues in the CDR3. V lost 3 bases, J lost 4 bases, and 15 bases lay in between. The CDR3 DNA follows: TGTGCCAGCAGTTTTGCCGGGGTTGCTTCCTATGGCTACACCTTC. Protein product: CASSFAGVASYGYTF.

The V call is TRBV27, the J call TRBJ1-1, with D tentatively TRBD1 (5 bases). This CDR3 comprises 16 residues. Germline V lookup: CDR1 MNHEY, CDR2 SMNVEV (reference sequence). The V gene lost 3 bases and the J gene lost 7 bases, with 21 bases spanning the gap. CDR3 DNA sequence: TGTGCCAGCAGTTTGGGGAGGGGCAGGGTGGAAGATGAAGCTTTCTTT. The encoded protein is CASSLGRGRVEDEAFF.

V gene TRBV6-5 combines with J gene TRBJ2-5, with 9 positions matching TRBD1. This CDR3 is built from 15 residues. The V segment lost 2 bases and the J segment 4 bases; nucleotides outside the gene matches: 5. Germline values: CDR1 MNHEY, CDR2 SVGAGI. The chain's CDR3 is CASSYLGGQGETQYF. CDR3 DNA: TGTGCCAGCAGTTACCTGGGGGGACAGGGAGAGACCCAGTACTTC.

The CDR3 protein is CASSLAEDPNKSQHF. The CDR3 DNA reads TGTGCCAGCAGCTTAGCGGAGGACCCAAATAAGTCCCAGCATTTT. The chain has TRBV7-9 and TRBJ1-5; no reliable D call. V lost 0 bases and J lost 11, with 17 bases in between. CDR1 is SEHNR and CDR2 is FQNEAQ in the germline V gene (reference sequence). This CDR3 spans 15 amino acids.

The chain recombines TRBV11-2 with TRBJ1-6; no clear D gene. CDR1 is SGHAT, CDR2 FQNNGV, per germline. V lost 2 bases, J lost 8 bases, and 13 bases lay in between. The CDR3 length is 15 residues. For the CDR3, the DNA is TGTGCCAGCAGCTTAACATCCTCCCGATATTCACCCCTCCACTTT. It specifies CASSLTSSRYSPLHF.

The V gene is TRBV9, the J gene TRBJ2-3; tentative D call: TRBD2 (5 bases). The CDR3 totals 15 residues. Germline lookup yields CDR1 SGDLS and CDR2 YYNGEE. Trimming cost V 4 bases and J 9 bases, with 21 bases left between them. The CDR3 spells CASSPRLGAANTQYF. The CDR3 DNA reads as TGTGCCAGCAGCCCCCGCCTGGGAGCGGCGAACACGCAGTATTTT.

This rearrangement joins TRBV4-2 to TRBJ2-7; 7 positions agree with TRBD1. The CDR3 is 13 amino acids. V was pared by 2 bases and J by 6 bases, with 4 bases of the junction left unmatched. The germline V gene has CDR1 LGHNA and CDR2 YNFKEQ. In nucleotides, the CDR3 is TGTGCCAGCAGCCAAATCCGGGACAGCGAGCAGTACTTC. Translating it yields CASSQIRDSEQYF.